These 7 T cell receptor beta chains originate from one sample sequenced in a study of beta chain features in type 1 diabetes. Study outcomes and limitations: Shortening that was moderate but significant affected the TCRB CDR3s of Type 1 diabetes patients in all four CD4+ subsets.

These TCRs are of unknown antigen specificity. Expressed TCRB transcripts were sequenced because the entire RNA isolate underwent reverse transcription. Libraries were prepared by immunoSEQ multiplex PCR; TCRdb keeps only in-frame clonotypes and omits some of them. The sample records hundreds of thousands of clones, around an eighth being singletons. Sample: naive CD4+ T cells from blood. These receptors were taken from a man between 18 and 35 years old with type 1 diabetes.

V and J are TRBV6-1 and TRBJ2-7; D possibly corresponds to TRBD2 (5 bases). Germline V gene lookup returns CDR1 MNHNS and CDR2 SASEGT. V was clipped by 2 bases and J by 0 bases, with 11 bases between them. CDR3 length equals 15 residues. In DNA form, the CDR3 reads TGTGCCAGCAGTGAATGGTATGGGAGCTCCTACGAGCAGTACTTC. Translation: CASSEWYGSSYEQYF.

The chain recombines TRBV30 with TRBJ1-3; D remains ambiguous. This CDR3 comprises 15 residues. Trimming removed 2 bases from V and 3 bases from J, with 14 bases in between. The germline gives CDR1 GTSNPN, CDR2 SVGIG (reference sequence). As DNA, the CDR3 is TGTGCCTGGAGTCGGATTGTTGGATTTGGAAACACCATATATTTT. It specifies CAWSRIVGFGNTIYF. Full variable domain (rest looked up from reference TRBV30 and TRBJ1-3): SQTIHQWPATLVQPVGSPLSLECTVEGTSNPNLYWYRQAAGRGLQLLFYSVGIGQISSEVPQNLSASRPQDRQFILSSKKLLLSDSGFYLCAWSRIVGFGNTIYFGEGSWLTVV.

The rearrangement joins TRBV18 to TRBJ1-4, with a possible D match to TRBD1 (6 bases). Deletions cut 1 base from V and 3 bases from J, with 18 bases between. CDR1 and CDR2 from the germline V gene are KGHSH and LQKENI. The CDR3 totals 18 residues. The CDR3 DNA sequence: TGTGCCAGCTCACCACTCTCAGGGGTTGGTAACGCTAATGAAAAACTGTTTTTT. Protein: CASSPLSGVGNANEKLFF.

As concerns this clone: In the same sample, other DNA sequences code for this CDR3. The rearrangement links TRBV5-6 to TRBJ2-5; no reliable D call. The CDR3 runs 12 residues. In germline, CDR1 is SGHDT, CDR2 YYEEEE. V gave up 0 bases and J gave up 3 bases, with 3 bases separating them. The CDR3 nucleotides read TGTGCCAGCAGCTTGGCAGAAGAGACCCAGTACTTC. It codes for CASSLAEETQYF.

This clone was picked up a small number of times. CDR3 nucleotides: TGTGCCAGCAGCTTAGATCAGGGCGCAGATACGCAGTATTTT. Translating it yields CASSLDQGADTQYF. This chain uses TRBV7-9 with TRBJ2-3; a possible D gene is TRBD1 (5 bases). Germline CDR1 is SEHNR and CDR2 is FQNEAQ (reference sequence). The CDR3 spans 14 residues. Trimming took off 1 base at V and 4 bases at J, with 9 bases between the two ends.

This clone turned up a few times. J is TRBJ1-3 and V is TRBV9, with D maybe TRBD1 (6 bases). This CDR3 contains 14 residues. CDR1 SGDLS and CDR2 YYNGEE come from the germline V gene. The germline V and J ends were trimmed by 4 bases and 4 bases, with 12 bases remaining between them. Here the CDR3 reads CASSLQGSGNTIYF. CDR3 nucleotide sequence: TGTGCCAGCAGCCTACAGGGATCCGGAAACACCATATATTTT. The complete variable domain, with remaining parts taken from reference TRBV9 and TRBJ1-3, reads DSGVTQTPKHLITATGQRVTLRCSPRSGDLSVYWYQQSLDQGLQFLIQYYNGEERAKGNILERFSAQQFPDLHSELNLSSLELGDSALYFCASSLQGSGNTIYFGEGSWLTVV.

The chain couples TRBV7-9 to TRBJ2-7; TRBD1 is a possible D gene (6 bases). This CDR3 is built from 15 residues. Germline V gene lookup returns CDR1 SEHNR and CDR2 FQNEAQ (reference sequence). Trimming took 1 base from V and 7 from J, leaving 17 bases between them. CDR3 sequence reads: CASSLVPRKGEEQYF. The DNA for the CDR3 is TGTGCCAGCAGCTTAGTGCCCCGAAAGGGGGAAGAGCAGTACTTC.